The entry that follows covers one T cell receptor (beta chain) sequence. Its specificity is not known. The germline gives CDR1 DFQATT, CDR2 SNEGSKA (reference sequence). This CDR3 is built from 14 residues. Deletions cut 3 bases from V and 5 bases from J, with 16 bases between. The sample comes from a study of CD8 T cells in ankylosing spondylitis. From the 5' RACE reads, TCRdb called clonotypes with MiXCR, one entry per CDR3 protein. Counted here are some 85,000 distinct CDR3 sequences, about 8.1% occurring once; the ten biggest clones make up under 35%. Study observations and caveats: The study identified a TCR beta motif of several highly homologous variants that appeared characteristic of ankylosing spondylitis blood. Relatively scarce in peripheral blood, disease-linked clones were CD8+.

The clonotype was recovered from a male donor with ankylosing spondylitis. The chain employs TRBV20-1 and TRBJ2-5, with D maybe TRBD2 (5 bases). Specimen: blood, either unsorted or a sorted T cell fraction (not recorded which). The CDR3 is CSARGVGSVETQYF. The CDR3 bases are TGCAGTGCTAGGGGCGTGGGGAGTGTTGAGACCCAGTACTTC.